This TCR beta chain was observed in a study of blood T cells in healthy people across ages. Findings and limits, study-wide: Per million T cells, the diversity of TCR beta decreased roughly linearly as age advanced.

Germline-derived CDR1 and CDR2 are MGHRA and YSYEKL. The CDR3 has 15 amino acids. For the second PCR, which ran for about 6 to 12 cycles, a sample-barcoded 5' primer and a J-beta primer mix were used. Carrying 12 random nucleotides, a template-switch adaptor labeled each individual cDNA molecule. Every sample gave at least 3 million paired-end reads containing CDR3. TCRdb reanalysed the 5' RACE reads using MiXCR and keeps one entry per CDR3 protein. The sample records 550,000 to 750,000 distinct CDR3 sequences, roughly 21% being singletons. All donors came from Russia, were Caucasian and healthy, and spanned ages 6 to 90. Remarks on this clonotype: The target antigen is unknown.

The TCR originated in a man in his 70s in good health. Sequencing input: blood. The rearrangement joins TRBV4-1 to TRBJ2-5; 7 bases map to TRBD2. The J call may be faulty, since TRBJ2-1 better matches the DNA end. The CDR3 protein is CASSQDAGATNEQFF. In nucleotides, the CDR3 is TGCGCCAGCAGCCAAGATGCGGGAGCTACCAATGAGCAGTTCTTC.